This TCR beta chain was obtained from a study of vaccination and CD4 T cells after COVID-19. This clonotype was recorded a few times. Its antigen is unidentified. Treatment indicated: approximately 11-day PBMC culture with coronavirus spike peptide pools or control peptides (ViraFEST assay). With the Oncomine TCR Beta short-read assay, DNA from cultured CD4+ T cells was sequenced. From cultured CD4+ T cells, genomic DNA was extracted. TCRdb called the PCR reads again in MiXCR, with one record for every CDR3 protein. The sample shows over 10,000 distinct CDR3 sequences, over 30% of them seen only once. The CDR3 sequence is 17 residues long. Per the germline V gene, CDR1 is SGHVS and CDR2 is FNYEAQ. V shed 4 bases, J shed 4 bases, and the junction held 7 bases outside the gene matches. Study results and limitations: Looking at convalescent patients, a median around 89% of reactive clones were present only post-vaccination. It was found that, in convalescent patients, 304 of 307 vaccine-specific clones were spike mono-reactive. There was no significant change from approximately 21 to 38 median reactive clonotypes.

This TCR was sampled from a human donor with COVID-19. V is TRBV7-6 and J is TRBJ2-2, with 12 bases that match TRBD2. The sequencing input was cultured CD4+ T cells from blood. Here the CDR3 reads CASSSPGLAGFTGELFF. The CDR3 DNA sequence: TGTGCCAGCAGCTCGCCGGGACTAGCGGGCTTCACCGGGGAGCTGTTTTTT.